This TCR beta chain was sequenced in a study of blood T cell repertoires in COVID-19. Study overall: Researchers got acute and convalescent COVID-19 samples from the United States, Italy and Spain. Sources were T cells, B-cell-depleted T cells, or PBMCs; the material itself was cDNA or gDNA.

In the authors' workflow: The assay estimated nucleated cells by amplifying reference gene primers. Clones were read by immunoSEQ multiplex PCR, and TCRdb kept only the in-frame ones, dropping some. V, J and clone size are taken as reported in that table, and D and trimming were inferred from the DNA itself. The repertoire holds 30,000 to 40,000 clones, roughly 90% seen once, with around 25% in the top ten. This CDR3 comprises 17 residues. From germline, CDR1 is MDHEN and CDR2 SYDVKM. Trimming pared 4 bases from V and 0 bases from J, leaving 16 bases between. This receptor was taken from a man aged 55 to 70 with active or convalescent COVID-19. The sequencing input was peripheral blood. This chain joins TRBV28 and TRBJ1-3, with D possibly TRBD1 on 5 matching bases. CDR3 sequence (DNA): TGTGCCAGCAGTTCTCTGACGGGGGAACCCTCTGGAAACACCATATATTTT. This encodes CASSSLTGEPSGNTIYF.